These 18 T cell receptor beta chains originate from one sample sequenced in a study of shared clonotypes between healthy human individuals. Profiling relied on immunoSEQ multiplex PCR, and the TCRdb table lists in-frame clones only, not all of them. The sample lists approximately 640,000 clones, less than 80% occurring once. Sequenced material: memory CD4+ T cells sorted from blood. This sample's subset: CD45RA-negative fraction. The receptors come from a woman aged 25 to 45 in good health.

The chain recombines TRBV5-5 with TRBJ2-7; D is unclear. Trimming took off 1 base at V and 2 bases at J, with 13 bases between the two ends. CDR3 length equals 15 residues. Germline CDR1 reads SGHKS; CDR2 reads YYEKEE (reference sequence). CDR3 loop: CASSLNTASTYEQYF. CDR3 nucleotides: TGTGCCAGCAGCTTGAACACAGCATCCACCTACGAGCAGTACTTC.

Regarding this clone: Other DNA sequences in this sample translate to the same CDR3. This chain links TRBV5-1 with TRBJ2-7; D is unclear. Germline lookup yields CDR1 SGHRS and CDR2 YFSETQ. This CDR3 is built from 11 residues. The ends were cut back, 3 bases at V and 4 bases at J, with 5 bases in the middle. The CDR3 DNA reads TGCGCCAGCAGCTCTGGTTACGAGCAGTACTTC. It encodes CASSSGYEQYF.

A note on this clone: The same CDR3 can be traced to other DNA sequences in this sample. The chain combines TRBV6-1 with TRBJ1-5; unclear D gene. CDR3 size: 12 residues. Looked up from germline, CDR1 is MNHNS and CDR2 is SASEGT. V was cut by 9 bases and J by 4 bases, with 10 bases left in between. The CDR3 nucleotides are TGTGCCAGTGCAAGGTCAAATCAGCCCCAGCATTTT. It specifies CASARSNQPQHF.

The rearrangement links TRBV6-1 to TRBJ1-1; 7 nucleotides match TRBD1. V shed 5 bases, J shed 5 bases, and the junction held 8 bases outside the gene matches. CDR3 length: 14 amino acids. CDR1 and CDR2 (germline): MNHNS, SASEGT. The CDR3 sequence: CASSTHRGRTEAFF. The CDR3 nucleotides are TGTGCCAGCAGTACCCACAGGGGAAGGACTGAAGCTTTCTTT.

The J gene is TRBJ2-3, the V gene TRBV19, with D perhaps matching TRBD2 (5 bases). The CDR3 runs 16 residues. CDR1 LNHDA and CDR2 SQIVND come from the germline V gene (reference sequence). Deletions cut 3 bases from V and 0 bases from J, with 13 bases between. The CDR3 region is CASSIGVWTSTDTQYF. The CDR3 coding sequence is TGTGCCAGTAGTATCGGGGTCTGGACTAGCACAGATACGCAGTATTTT. The full variable domain, with the rest looked up from reference TRBV19 and TRBJ2-3, is DGGITQSPKYLFRKEGQNVTLSCEQNLNHDAMYWYRQDPGQGLRLIYYSQIVNDFQKGDIAEGYSVSREKKESFPLTVTSAQKNPTAFYLCASSIGVWTSTDTQYFGPGTRLTVL.

The chain has TRBV25-1 and TRBJ2-5, with 8 bases lining up with TRBD1. The CDR3 spans 14 residues. V gave up 3 bases and J gave up 4 bases; unmatched junction bases: 4. The germline gives CDR1 MGHDK, CDR2 SYGVNS. CDR3 loop: CASSEDRVGETQYF. DNA for the CDR3: TGTGCCAGCAGTGAGGACAGGGTAGGAGAGACCCAGTACTTC.

This rearrangement joins TRBV7-2 to TRBJ1-5; the D gene is possibly TRBD1 (6 bases). This CDR3 is built from 15 residues. Trimming took 5 bases from V and 1 from J, leaving 12 bases between them. Germline CDR1 SGHTA, CDR2 FQGNSA. The CDR3 here is CASSPGRGSNQPQHF. CDR3 DNA: TGTGCCAGCAGCCCGGGAAGGGGGAGCAATCAGCCCCAGCATTTT.

The rearrangement joins TRBV7-9 to TRBJ1-1, with TRBD1 matching 10 bases. Looked up from germline, CDR1 is SEHNR and CDR2 is FQNEAQ (reference sequence). CDR3 size: 13 residues. The J segment lost 8 bases and the V segment lost 1 base, leaving 1 base of the junction unmatched. CDR3 DNA sequence: TGTGCCAGCAGCTTAGGGGGACAGGGGGAAGCTTTCTTT. It translates to CASSLGGQGEAFF.

Concerning this clone: The same CDR3 can be traced to other DNA sequences in this sample. This chain connects TRBV15 to TRBJ2-7; 8 positions match TRBD1. The CDR3 has 15 residues. CDR1 and CDR2 (germline): LNHNV, YYDKDF (reference sequence). Trimming cost V 0 bases and J 5 bases; bases outside gene matches: 6. CDR3 coding DNA: TGTGCCACCAGCAGAGATCCTGGACAGGGCAACGAGCAGTACTTC. Translation gives CATSRDPGQGNEQYF.

The CDR3 nucleotides are TGTGCCAGCAGTGAGTTGACCTCACTAGAAAAACTGTTTTTT. Translated, it gives CASSELTSLEKLFF. The gene calls are TRBV2 and TRBJ1-4; D gene ambiguous. Trimming cost V 3 bases and J 8 bases, with 13 bases left between them. Germline V gene lookup returns CDR1 SNHLY and CDR2 FYNNEI. The CDR3 consists of 14 residues.

J is TRBJ1-2 and V is TRBV18; weak D call: TRBD1 (5 bases). Germline V lookup: CDR1 KGHSH, CDR2 LQKENI. This CDR3 comprises 16 residues. Trimming pared 3 bases from V and 5 bases from J, leaving 19 bases between. In DNA form, the CDR3 reads TGTGCCAGCTCACCTCGGAGCGCGGACACGGCGTATGGCTACACCTTC. Its translation is CASSPRSADTAYGYTF.

Regarding this clone: Other DNA variants within this sample encode the same CDR3. The V and J genes are TRBV5-1 and TRBJ2-1; D unresolved. CDR3 length equals 15 residues. The germline V gene has CDR1 SGHRS and CDR2 YFSETQ. V gave up 0 bases and J gave up 4 bases, with 11 bases separating them. CDR3: CASSLASVGYNEQFF. The DNA for the CDR3 is TGCGCCAGCAGCTTGGCTTCGGTGGGATACAATGAGCAGTTCTTC.

The rearrangement uses TRBV28 and TRBJ2-7; tentative D call: TRBD2 (6 bases). This CDR3 spans 15 amino acids. V gave up 1 base and J gave up 4 bases, with 14 bases separating them. Germline CDR1 reads MDHEN; CDR2 reads SYDVKM. CDR3 DNA: TGTGCCAGCAGTTTATATTTGGGGGAGGTGTACGAGCAGTACTTC. Translating gives CASSLYLGEVYEQYF.

Points on this clone: The same CDR3 can be traced to other DNA sequences in this sample. CDR3 residues: CASSLRFEQYF. In DNA form, the CDR3 reads TGTGCCAGCAGTTTACGGTTCGAGCAGTACTTC. The chain couples TRBV28 to TRBJ2-7, with no clear D. CDR1 and CDR2 (germline): MDHEN, SYDVKM. The CDR3 is 11 amino acids. V lost 2 bases and J lost 6, with 5 bases in between.

J is TRBJ2-1 and V is TRBV7-2, with TRBD1 matching 10 bases. The CDR3 is 18 amino acids. V gave up 7 bases and J gave up 9 bases; unmatched junction bases: 21. Looked up from germline, CDR1 is SGHTA and CDR2 is FQGNSA. Written as DNA, the CDR3 is TGTGCCAGCATCAATCGCCCCCGGGACAGGGGTTATACGGTTGAGCAGTTCTTC. Amino acids: CASINRPRDRGYTVEQFF.

V and J are TRBV5-8 and TRBJ1-3; perhaps TRBD1 as D (6 bases). Trimming removed 3 bases at V and 0 bases at J, with 13 bases between. CDR1 and CDR2 from the germline V gene are SGHTS and YDEGEE. The CDR3 contains 16 residues. CDR3 residues: CASSSRTVTSGNTIYF. In DNA, the CDR3 is TGTGCCAGCAGCTCGAGGACAGTCACCTCTGGAAACACCATATATTTT. The complete variable domain, with remaining parts taken from reference TRBV5-8 and TRBJ1-3, reads EAGVTQSPTHLIKTRGQQATLRCSPISGHTSVYWYQQALGLGLQFLLWYDEGEERNRGNFPPRFSGRQFPNYSSELNVNALELEDSALYLCASSSRTVTSGNTIYFGEGSWLTVV.

This clone was observed once. This rearrangement joins TRBV28 to TRBJ2-1; TRBD1 aligns across 7 bases. CDR3 length: 15 residues. V was clipped by 6 bases and J by 8 bases; unmatched bases: 13. The germline V gene encodes CDR1 MDHEN and CDR2 SYDVKM. The CDR3 is CASRQGTEPRHEQFF. CDR3 nucleotides: TGTGCCAGCAGACAGGGGACGGAGCCCCGGCATGAGCAGTTCTTC. Combining the CDR3 with reference TRBV28 and TRBJ2-1 gives the whole variable domain DVKVTQSSRYLVKRTGEKVFLECVQDMDHENMFWYRQDPGLGLRLIYFSYDVKMKEKGDIPEGYSVSREKKERFSLILESASTNQTSMYLCASRQGTEPRHEQFFGPGTRLTVL.

This chain joins TRBV7-9 and TRBJ2-1, with D tentatively TRBD1 or TRBD2 (6 bases each). The germline V and J ends were trimmed by 0 bases and 5 bases, with 11 bases remaining between them. This CDR3 comprises 15 residues. The germline CDR1 and CDR2 sequences are SEHNR and FQNEAQ (reference sequence). The CDR3 loop is CASSLAGGHHNEQFF. CDR3 nucleotides: TGTGCCAGCAGCTTAGCGGGGGGCCACCACAATGAGCAGTTCTTC.